Presented here are 5 T cell receptor beta chains from one specimen sequenced in a study of tumour-infiltrating T cells in Burkitt lymphoma. TCRdb's table, derived via immunoSEQ multiplex PCR, lists solely in-frame clones and lacks some. The table shows approximately 46,000 clones, with roughly 30% occurring only once. The sample consisted of tumor tissue. These receptors were obtained from a human donor with Burkitt lymphoma.

The V gene is TRBV19, the J gene TRBJ1-6; D ambiguous. Germline V gene data show CDR1 as LNHDA and CDR2 as SQIVND (reference sequence). V was cut by 2 bases and J by 5 bases, with 10 bases left in between. The CDR3 contains 15 residues. This chain's CDR3 is CASSIWGRDNSPLHF. The CDR3 region has the DNA TGTGCCAGTAGTATATGGGGTAGGGATAATTCACCCCTCCACTTT.

The chain uses TRBV5-4 and TRBJ2-7; 8 nucleotides match TRBD1. The CDR3 sequence is 16 residues long. Per the germline V gene, CDR1 is SGHNT and CDR2 is YYREEE (reference sequence). V trimming: 4 bases; J trimming: 1 base; junction bases outside the gene matches: 10. In DNA, the CDR3 is TGTGCCAGCAGCGGTGGGGGACAGGCTTCTTCCTACGAGCAGTACTTC. It yields the protein CASSGGGQASSYEQYF.

The chain uses TRBV4-2 and TRBJ2-7, with D uncertain. Trimming shortened V by 3 bases and J by 3 bases, and 9 bases separated the two germline ends. The germline CDR1 and CDR2 sequences are LGHNA and YNFKEQ. The length of the CDR3 is 13 residues. The CDR3 reads CASSHTDFYEQYF. CDR3 DNA sequence: TGTGCCAGCAGCCATACCGATTTCTACGAGCAGTACTTC.

Details on this clone: A junction boundary mismatches the germline segment, possibly from a read error. The CDR3 protein is CASGFPHEQYF. CDR3 nucleotides: TGTGCCAGCGGTTTCCCTCACGAGCAGTACTTC. The J gene is TRBJ2-7, the V gene TRBV27; D not certain. Germline V gene lookup returns CDR1 MNHEY and CDR2 SMNVEV (reference sequence). The CDR3 is made up of 11 amino acids.

A few counts support this clone. V usage is TRBV27 and J usage is TRBJ1-5; D possibly corresponds to TRBD1 (6 bases). Germline V gene lookup returns CDR1 MNHEY and CDR2 SMNVEV (reference sequence). The germline V and J ends were trimmed by 3 bases and 1 base, with 10 bases remaining between them. CDR3 length: 15 amino acids. The CDR3 coding sequence is TGTGCCAGCAGTTTCCGACAGGCGAGCAATCAGCCCCAGCATTTT. Its protein is CASSFRQASNQPQHF.